This TCR beta chain comes out of a study of blood T cell repertoires in COVID-19. Study summary: PBMCs, B-cell-depleted T cells, or T cells were the source of the cDNA or gDNA that made up the material.

V lost 2 bases and J lost 7; bases outside the gene matches: 5. The length of the CDR3 is 15 residues. Per the germline V gene, CDR1 is MNHEY and CDR2 is SVGAGI. Original processing methods: By means of reference gene primer amplification, nucleated cell counts were estimated. The method was immunoSEQ multiplex PCR; TCRdb's version includes in-frame clones alone and lacks a portion of them. V and J calls and clone size are those listed in that table; D and trimming were worked out from the DNA. Of about 45,000 clones listed, 80% to 90% are singletons. The chain is built from TRBV6-5 and TRBJ1-4, with 9 bases matching TRBD1. The receptor was isolated from a woman of 80 years or more with acute or convalescent COVID-19. Material: peripheral blood. The CDR3 region has the DNA TGTGCCAGCAGTTACGTGGACAGGGGAGCTGAAAAACTGTTTTTT. It encodes CASSYVDRGAEKLFF.